The source of this T cell receptor beta chain is a study of CD8 T cells in ankylosing spondylitis. CDR1 and CDR2 from the germline V gene are DFQATT and SNEGSKA (reference sequence). The CDR3 is made up of 15 amino acids. Germline trimming cut 0 bases from V and 9 bases from J; bases unmatched to any gene: 14. Overall study results and limits: There was a TCR beta motif, made of several highly homologous variants, that appeared characteristic of ankylosing spondylitis blood. Disease-linked clones bore a CD8+ phenotype, appearing relatively rarely in peripheral blood.

Via MiXCR, TCRdb re-called the 5' RACE reads, giving one row per CDR3 protein. The sample holds 450,000 or so distinct CDR3 sequences, more than 25% seen once. As for this clonotype: The antigen is undetermined.

This sequence was found in a male donor with ankylosing spondylitis. The chain combines TRBV20-1 with TRBJ2-7, with 7 bases lining up with TRBD2. Sample: blood, either unsorted or a sorted T cell fraction (not recorded which). The CDR3 loop is CSARDRVAGLSSQYF. The CDR3 DNA is TGCAGTGCTAGAGATCGAGTAGCGGGCCTCTCTTCGCAGTACTTC.